The T cell receptor (beta chain) described here comes from a study of shared clonotypes between healthy human individuals. Assay used: immunoSEQ multiplex PCR; TCRdb lists only in-frame clones, some missing. This table has around 610,000 clones, about 95% appearing once. Naive CD8 populations comprised CD45RO-negative cells positively selected for CCR7, excluding terminally differentiated effector memory CD45RA+ cells. This clone was detected once. The CDR3 loop spans 13 amino acids. CDR1 is SGHKS, CDR2 YYEKEE, per germline (reference sequence). Trimming cost V 6 bases and J 5 bases, with 12 bases left between them.

This TCR derives from a young woman in good health. The specimen sequenced was naive CD8+ T cells sorted from blood. The rearrangement joins TRBV5-5 to TRBJ2-1, with D tentatively TRBD1 or TRBD2 (5 bases each). CDR3 region: CASITGGHNEQFF. In DNA form, the CDR3 reads TGTGCCAGCATCACAGGAGGCCACAATGAGCAGTTCTTC.